The TCR beta chain described here comes from a study of beta chain features in type 1 diabetes. Trimming cost V 2 bases and J 4 bases; bases outside gene matches: 2. Germline lookup yields CDR1 SGHAT and CDR2 FQDESV (reference sequence). The CDR3 extends over 16 amino acids. The authors reverse transcribed all of the isolated RNA, so sequencing captured expressed TCRB transcripts. Sequencing used immunoSEQ multiplex PCR; TCRdb keeps in-frame clones, though not all of them. The sample holds hundreds of thousands of clones, 30% seen once. This clone was seen only a few times. Sample: naive CD4+ T cells from blood. The genes are TRBV11-1 and TRBJ2-1, with 13 bases fitting TRBD2. This sequence was found in a man aged 18 to 30 in good health. This CDR3 is CASSLRLAGGYNEQFF. CDR3 in DNA: TGTGCCAGCAGCTTACGACTAGCGGGAGGATACAATGAGCAGTTCTTC.